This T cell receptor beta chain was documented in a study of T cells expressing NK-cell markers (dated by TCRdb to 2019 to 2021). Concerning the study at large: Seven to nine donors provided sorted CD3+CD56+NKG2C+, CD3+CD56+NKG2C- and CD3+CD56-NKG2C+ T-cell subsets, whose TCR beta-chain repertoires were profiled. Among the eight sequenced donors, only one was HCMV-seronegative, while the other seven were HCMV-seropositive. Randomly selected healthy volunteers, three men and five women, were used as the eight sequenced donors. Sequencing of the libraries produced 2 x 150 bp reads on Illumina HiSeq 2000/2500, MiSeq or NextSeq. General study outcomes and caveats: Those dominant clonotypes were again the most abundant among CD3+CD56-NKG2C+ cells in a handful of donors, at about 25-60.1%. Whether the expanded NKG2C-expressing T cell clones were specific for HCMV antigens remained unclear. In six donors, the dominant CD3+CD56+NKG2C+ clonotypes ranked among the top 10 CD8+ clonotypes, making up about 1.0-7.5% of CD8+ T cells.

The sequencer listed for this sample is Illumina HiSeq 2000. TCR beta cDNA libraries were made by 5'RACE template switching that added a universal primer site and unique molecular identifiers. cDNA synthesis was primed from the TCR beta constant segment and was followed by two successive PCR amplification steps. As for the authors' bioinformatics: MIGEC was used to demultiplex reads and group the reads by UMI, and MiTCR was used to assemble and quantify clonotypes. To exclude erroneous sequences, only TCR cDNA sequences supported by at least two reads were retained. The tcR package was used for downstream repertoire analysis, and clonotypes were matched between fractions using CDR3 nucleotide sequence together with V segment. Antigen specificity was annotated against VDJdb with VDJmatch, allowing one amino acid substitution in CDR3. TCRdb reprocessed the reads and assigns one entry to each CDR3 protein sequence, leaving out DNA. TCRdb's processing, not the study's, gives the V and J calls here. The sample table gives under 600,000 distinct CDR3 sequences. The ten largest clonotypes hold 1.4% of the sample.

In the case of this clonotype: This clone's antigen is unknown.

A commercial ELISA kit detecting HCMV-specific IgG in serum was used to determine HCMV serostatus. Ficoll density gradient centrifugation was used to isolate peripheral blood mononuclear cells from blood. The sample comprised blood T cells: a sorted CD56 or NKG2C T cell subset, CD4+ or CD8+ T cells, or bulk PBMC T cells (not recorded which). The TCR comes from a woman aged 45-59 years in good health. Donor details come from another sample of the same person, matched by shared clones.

For the CDR3, the sequence is CASRNRTGTGQFF. The chain uses TRBV11-3 and TRBJ2-1; TCRdb's D call, TRBD1, is unchecked because there is no DNA. From the cysteine up to the phenylalanine, the CDR3 has a length of 13 residues. Only the protein is available. Based on the germline V gene, the CDR1 and CDR2 sequences are SGHNT and YENEEA. Where the CDR3 stops, the reference TRBV11-3 and TRBJ2-1 genes take over; the full variable domain is EAGVVQSPRYKIIEKKQPVAFWCNPISGHNTLYWYLQNLGQGPELLIRYENEEAVDDSQLPKDRFSAERLKGVDSTLKIQPAELGDSAVYLCASRNRTGTGQFFGPGTRLTVL.